The 21 T cell receptor beta chains below all came from one sample that was sequenced in a study of spatial heterogeneity in lung cancer. In TCRdb, the 5' RACE reads were re-called with MiXCR into one record per CDR3 protein. The sample has under 50,000 distinct CDR3 sequences, approximately 5.5% seen once. Time point defined: sample taken at primary tumor resection. This specimen consisted of PBMCs, obtained at surgery. The source of these receptors is a female donor with early-stage non-small cell lung cancer.

The chain combines TRBV3-1 with TRBJ2-7; D not certain. The V and J ends lost 4 bases and 7 bases respectively, with 8 bases between them. CDR3 size: 11 residues. Germline V gives CDR1 LGHDT, CDR2 YNNKEL (reference sequence). CDR3 sequence reads: CASSLRQEQYF. CDR3 DNA: TGTGCCAGCAGCCTTCGACAAGAGCAGTACTTC.

The table lists this clonotype with many counts. The rearrangement uses TRBV20-1 and TRBJ2-3; 9 bases are shared with TRBD2. The CDR3 covers 16 residues. Per the germline V gene, CDR1 is DFQATT and CDR2 is SNEGSKA (reference sequence). Trimming removed 2 bases from V and 0 bases from J; junction bases left unmatched: 6. The CDR3 DNA follows: TGCAGTGCTAGATCGCGGGGGGGTCTTAGCACAGATACGCAGTATTTT. Amino acid sequence: CSARSRGGLSTDTQYF.

V usage is TRBV6-6 and J usage is TRBJ2-7; the D gene is possibly TRBD2 (5 bases). The CDR3 sequence is 13 residues long. The V gene's germline CDR1 is MNHNY and CDR2 SVGAGI (reference sequence). V was pared by 6 bases and J by 1 base, with 10 bases between. CDR3 residues: CASSEGTSYEQYF. In DNA, the CDR3 is TGTGCCAGCAGCGAGGGAACTTCCTACGAGCAGTACTTC.

This clonotype appeared many times. V and J are TRBV3-1 and TRBJ1-1, with unresolved D. Germline V CDR1 and CDR2: LGHDT, YNNKEL (reference sequence). Trimming shortened V by 4 bases and J by 4 bases, and 16 bases separated the two germline ends. This CDR3 contains 15 residues. CDR3 residues: CASSPTTPRSTEAFF. CDR3 in DNA: TGTGCCAGCAGCCCCACCACCCCTCGGAGCACTGAAGCTTTCTTT.

This clonotype has ten or more counts. The chain carries TRBV9 and TRBJ2-2; tentative D call: TRBD2 (6 bases). From germline, CDR1 is SGDLS and CDR2 YYNGEE. CDR3 length equals 15 residues. Trimming stripped 2 bases from V and 6 bases from J, with 14 bases between. The CDR3 loop is CASSVKEGIPGELFF. Here the CDR3 DNA reads TGTGCCAGCAGCGTTAAGGAGGGAATCCCCGGGGAGCTGTTTTTT.

This clonotype was seen at least ten times. This chain uses TRBV2 with TRBJ1-1; 8 bases map to TRBD1. This CDR3 is built from 17 residues. Germline V CDR1 and CDR2: SNHLY, FYNNEI. V lost 3 bases, J lost 1 base, and 10 bases stayed unmatched. The CDR3 DNA follows: TGTGCCAGCAGTGATCCCGACAGGGGATCGACGAACACTGAAGCTTTCTTT. Amino acids: CASSDPDRGSTNTEAFF. The variable domain in full, with the rest retrieved from reference TRBV2 and TRBJ1-1, is EPEVTQTPSHQVTQMGQEVILRCVPISNHLYFYWYRQILGQKVEFLVSFYNNEISEKSEIFDDQFSVERPDGSNFTLKIRSTKLEDSAMYFCASSDPDRGSTNTEAFFGQGTRLTVV.

This clonotype has at least ten counts. V usage is TRBV6-6 and J usage is TRBJ2-3; TRBD2 is a possible D gene (5 bases). V was pared by 4 bases and J by 2 bases, with 10 bases between. The CDR3 has 14 amino acids. The germline V gene encodes CDR1 MNHNY and CDR2 SVGAGI (reference sequence). This CDR3 is CASSSRGFTDTQYF. DNA of the CDR3: TGTGCCAGCAGTTCACGGGGATTCACAGATACGCAGTATTTT.

This clonotype showed up many times. The chain is built from TRBV5-1 and TRBJ2-2, with a tentative D call TRBD1 (6 bases). There are 14 residues in the CDR3. V shed 2 bases and J shed 7 bases, with 12 bases lying between them. The germline CDR1 and CDR2 sequences are SGHRS and YFSETQ. This chain's CDR3 is CASSFAGANGELFF. The CDR3, as DNA: TGCGCCAGCAGCTTTGCAGGGGCGAACGGGGAGCTGTTTTTT. The full variable domain, its missing parts supplied by reference TRBV5-1 and TRBJ2-2, is KAGVTQTPRYLIKTRGQQVTLSCSPISGHRSVSWYQQTPGQGLQFLFEYFSETQRNKGNFPGRFSGRQFSNSRSEMNVSTLELGDSALYLCASSFAGANGELFFGEGSRLTVL.

This clonotype has just a few counts. This chain joins TRBV19 and TRBJ2-5; D is possibly TRBD2 (6 bases). The CDR3 loop spans 14 amino acids. The germline V gene encodes CDR1 LNHDA and CDR2 SQIVND (reference sequence). Trimming pared 4 bases from V and 4 bases from J, leaving 13 bases between. The CDR3 is CASSRGDGGETQYF. CDR3 nucleotide sequence: TGTGCCAGTAGTAGAGGTGACGGGGGAGAGACCCAGTACTTC. The full variable domain, completed using reference TRBV19 and TRBJ2-5, is DGGITQSPKYLFRKEGQNVTLSCEQNLNHDAMYWYRQDPGQGLRLIYYSQIVNDFQKGDIAEGYSVSREKKESFPLTVTSAQKNPTAFYLCASSRGDGGETQYFGPGTRLLVL.

The V and J genes are TRBV5-6 and TRBJ2-5; 13 positions agree with TRBD2. The V segment lost 5 bases and the J segment 0 bases; nucleotides outside the gene matches: 10. The CDR3 runs 18 residues. Germline lookup yields CDR1 SGHDT and CDR2 YYEEEE. In nucleotides, the CDR3 is TGTGCCAGCAGTTCTACCGGGACTAGCGGGGAGTACCAAGAGACCCAGTACTTC. Encoded protein: CASSSTGTSGEYQETQYF.

This clonotype is medium-sized (0.01 to 0.1%) by share. The V call is TRBV15, the J call TRBJ2-5, with 10 nucleotides matching TRBD1. Per germline, CDR1 LNHNV and CDR2 YYDKDF (reference sequence). J was trimmed by 3 bases and V by 5 bases; bases with no gene match: 6. The CDR3 has 15 amino acids. CDR3 sequence reads: CATSHPDRGEETQYF. CDR3 in DNA: TGTGCCACCAGCCACCCGGACAGGGGGGAAGAGACCCAGTACTTC. Based on the CDR3 plus reference TRBV15 and TRBJ2-5, the full variable domain is DAMVIQNPRYQVTQFGKPVTLSCSQTLNHNVMYWYQQKSSQAPKLLFHYYDKDFNNEADTPDNFQSRRPNTSFCFLDIRSPGLGDTAMYLCATSHPDRGEETQYFGPGTRLLVL.

J is TRBJ1-4 and V is TRBV28, with TRBD1 identical over 10 bases. The CDR3 consists of 15 residues. Looked up from germline, CDR1 is MDHEN and CDR2 is SYDVKM. The trim removed 10 bases at V and 2 bases at J, leaving 7 bases unmatched. CDR3 bases: TGTGCCATCCAACCGGGACAGGGGACTAATGAAAAACTGTTTTTT. Amino acids: CAIQPGQGTNEKLFF.

This clonotype was picked up many times. The CDR3 region is CASSFPDSFYGYTF. CDR3 nucleotide sequence: TGTGCCAGCAGTTTTCCCGACTCCTTCTATGGCTACACCTTC. The chain links TRBV28 to TRBJ1-2; no firm D call. Trimming removed 3 bases at V and 4 bases at J, with 12 bases between. Germline V gene data show CDR1 as MDHEN and CDR2 as SYDVKM. This CDR3 is 14 amino acids long.

This clonotype was picked up many times. The rearrangement joins TRBV7-9 to TRBJ2-4; 7 positions agree with TRBD1. The V gene's germline CDR1 is SEHNR and CDR2 FQNEAQ (reference sequence). CDR3 length equals 14 residues. The V gene end was trimmed by 4 bases and the J gene end by 6 bases; junction bases not matched to a gene: 6. The CDR3, as DNA: TGTGCCAGCAGCTCCCGACAGGGTAGAAACATTCAGTACTTC. Translating gives CASSSRQGRNIQYF.

This clonotype was recorded many times. The J gene is TRBJ2-3, the V gene TRBV12-3 or TRBV12-4; TRBD1 agrees at 9 bases. The CDR3 is 15 amino acids. The trim removed 5 bases at V and 4 bases at J, leaving 7 bases unmatched. The CDR3 loop reads CASSRGQGLADTQYF. The DNA for the CDR3 is TGTGCCAGCAGTCGAGGACAGGGGTTGGCAGATACGCAGTATTTT.

This chain uses TRBV7-9 with TRBJ1-1, with D maybe TRBD1 (5 bases). The V end lost 1 base, the J end lost 6 bases, and 12 bases lay between the germline ends. The CDR3 has 14 residues. Germline CDR1 and CDR2: SEHNR and FQNEAQ (reference sequence). This CDR3 is CASSLDVGVAEAFF. The CDR3 DNA reads as TGTGCCAGCAGCTTAGATGTGGGGGTGGCTGAAGCTTTCTTT.

The V call is TRBV2, the J call TRBJ2-5; D could derive from TRBD1 or TRBD2 (6 bases each). The CDR3 length is 14 residues. Germline V gene lookup returns CDR1 SNHLY and CDR2 FYNNEI. V was pared by 2 bases and J by 4 bases, with 11 bases between. The CDR3 DNA follows: TGTGCCAGCAGTGAAACCCGGGGGCTAGAGACCCAGTACTTC. As protein: CASSETRGLETQYF.

Many counts were recorded for this clonotype. This rearrangement joins TRBV2 to TRBJ2-3, with 16 nucleotides matching TRBD2. The V segment lost 7 bases and the J segment 5 bases; nucleotides outside the gene matches: 6. The CDR3 consists of 16 residues. Germline CDR1 and CDR2: SNHLY and FYNNEI. CDR3 DNA: TGTGCCAGCACTGGGACTAGCGGGGGGGCAGGAGATACGCAGTATTTT. Translating it yields CASTGTSGGAGDTQYF. Supplemented by reference TRBV2 and TRBJ2-3, the full variable domain reads EPEVTQTPSHQVTQMGQEVILRCVPISNHLYFYWYRQILGQKVEFLVSFYNNEISEKSEIFDDQFSVERPDGSNFTLKIRSTKLEDSAMYFCASTGTSGGAGDTQYFGPGTRLTVL.

This clonotype was seen ten or more times. This chain joins TRBV7-3 and TRBJ1-6, with unresolved D. V lost 6 bases, J lost 9 bases, and 12 bases lay in between. Germline loops: CDR1 SGHTA, CDR2 FQGTGA. CDR3 length: 13 amino acids. As DNA, the CDR3 is TGTGCCAGCAGTCTTCGGAGGGCTTCACCCCTCCACTTT. Protein: CASSLRRASPLHF.

This clonotype was recorded many times. This chain links TRBV9 with TRBJ1-1; the D gene is possibly TRBD1 (5 bases). The germline V and J ends were trimmed by 4 bases and 4 bases, with 20 bases remaining between them. The CDR3 is 16 residues long. Looked up from germline, CDR1 is SGDLS and CDR2 is YYNGEE. The CDR3 coding sequence is TGTGCCAGCAGCATCTCGACCGGGACTTGGGGCACTGAAGCTTTCTTT. It encodes CASSISTGTWGTEAFF.

This clonotype was recorded many times. The genes are TRBV12-3 or TRBV12-4 and TRBJ2-2; tentatively, D is TRBD1 (6 bases). CDR3 length equals 15 residues. With 11 bases removed from V and 7 bases from J, the gap between germline ends came to 23 bases. The DNA for the CDR3 is TGTGCCGGCCGTGCAGGGGCCTCAGTTGGCGGGGAGCTGTTTTTT. Protein: CAGRAGASVGGELFF.